Listed below are T cell receptor beta chains from one sample, sequenced in a study of shared clonotypes between healthy human individuals. Sequencing was performed with immunoSEQ multiplex PCR; in TCRdb, only in-frame clones are kept and a portion is missing. The sample shows about 870,000 clones, 80% to 95% of them seen only once. The sample was naive CD8+ T cells sorted from blood. All receptors come from a man aged 25-45 years in good health. Each CDR3 is given with its conserved first and last residue. The order of the fields is D gene, V gene, J gene, clone size, CDR3 protein, CDR3 DNA. The D gene is left open where the match is weak. Size is stated for part of the rows, as once, few or many counts, or as a class when the clone is expanded.

D gene: -; V gene: TRBV7-2; J gene: TRBJ1-1; clone size: -; CDR3 protein: CASSPLGGAPEAFF; CDR3 DNA: TGTGCCAGCAGCCCCCTCGGGGGGGCGCCTGAAGCTTTCTTT
D gene: TRBD1; V gene: TRBV7-9; J gene: TRBJ2-1; clone size: -; CDR3 protein: CAGLGQVGNEQFF; CDR3 DNA: TGTGCCGGACTCGGACAGGTTGGGAATGAGCAGTTCTTC
D gene: TRBD2; V gene: TRBV7-9; J gene: TRBJ2-1; clone size: -; CDR3 protein: CASSFFTSGSYNEQFF; CDR3 DNA: TGTGCCAGCAGCTTTTTCACTAGCGGGAGTTACAATGAGCAGTTCTTC
D gene: -; V gene: TRBV10-3; J gene: TRBJ2-7; clone size: -; CDR3 protein: CAISGIRGTPYEQYF; CDR3 DNA: TGTGCCATCAGTGGGATAAGGGGGACCCCCTACGAGCAGTACTTC
D gene: TRBD2; V gene: TRBV25-1; J gene: TRBJ2-1; clone size: -; CDR3 protein: CASSAVAGSPRTYNEQFF; CDR3 DNA: TGTGCCAGCAGTGCGGTAGCGGGATCGCCACGAACATACAATGAGCAGTTCTTC
D gene: TRBD1; V gene: TRBV5-1; J gene: TRBJ1-3; clone size: -; CDR3 protein: CASSLETGTVTIYF; CDR3 DNA: TGCGCCAGCAGCTTGGAGACCGGGACAGTCACCATATATTTT
D gene: -; V gene: TRBV4-2; J gene: TRBJ2-6; clone size: -; CDR3 protein: CASSQTTGPGANVLTF; CDR3 DNA: TGTGCCAGCAGCCAAACGACAGGTCCCGGGGCCAACGTCCTGACTTTC
D gene: TRBD1; V gene: TRBV19; J gene: TRBJ1-2; clone size: -; CDR3 protein: CATQPTGATHGYTF; CDR3 DNA: TGTGCCACCCAACCCACAGGGGCGACCCATGGGTACACCTTC
D gene: -; V gene: TRBV12-2; J gene: TRBJ2-5; clone size: -; CDR3 protein: CASRLDLRGGETQYF; CDR3 DNA: TGTGCAAGTCGCTTAGATCTCCGAGGTGGAGAGACCCAGTACTTC
D gene: TRBD1; V gene: TRBV7-6; J gene: TRBJ2-7; clone size: -; CDR3 protein: CASSHDRGPHEQYF; CDR3 DNA: TGTGCCAGCAGCCACGACAGGGGGCCCCACGAGCAGTACTTC
D gene: TRBD1; V gene: TRBV2; J gene: TRBJ2-7; clone size: -; CDR3 protein: CASTPLRTGSYEQYF; CDR3 DNA: TGTGCCAGCACCCCCCTCAGGACAGGGTCCTACGAGCAGTACTTC
D gene: -; V gene: TRBV7-2; J gene: TRBJ2-7; clone size: -; CDR3 protein: CASSLIARDYEQYF; CDR3 DNA: TGTGCCAGCAGCCTAATCGCGCGGGACTACGAGCAGTACTTC
D gene: TRBD2; V gene: TRBV11-2; J gene: TRBJ2-1; clone size: -; CDR3 protein: CASSLTPLGGRPYNEQFF; CDR3 DNA: TGTGCCAGCAGCTTAACCCCTCTTGGCGGGAGGCCCTACAATGAGCAGTTCTTC
D gene: -; V gene: TRBV25-1; J gene: TRBJ1-2; clone size: -; CDR3 protein: CASSENRANYGYTF; CDR3 DNA: TGTGCCAGCAGTGAAAACAGGGCTAACTATGGCTACACCTTC
D gene: -; V gene: TRBV27; J gene: TRBJ1-2; clone size: -; CDR3 protein: CASSGDSYYGYTF; CDR3 DNA: TGTGCCAGCAGCGGCGACAGCTACTATGGCTACACCTTC
D gene: -; V gene: TRBV29-1; J gene: TRBJ1-3; clone size: -; CDR3 protein: CSVEPTGTGNTIYF; CDR3 DNA: TGCAGCGTTGAACCGACAGGTACTGGAAACACCATATATTTT
D gene: TRBD1; V gene: TRBV7-9; J gene: TRBJ1-2; clone size: -; CDR3 protein: CASSTADRGRPPTF; CDR3 DNA: TGTGCCAGCAGCACAGCGGACAGGGGTCGTCCTCCCACCTTC
D gene: -; V gene: TRBV28; J gene: TRBJ2-7; clone size: -; CDR3 protein: CASSLWSYEQYF; CDR3 DNA: TGTGCCAGCAGCCTTTGGTCCTACGAGCAGTACTTC
D gene: TRBD2; V gene: TRBV27; J gene: TRBJ2-1; clone size: -; CDR3 protein: CASSSGLAGASYNEQFF; CDR3 DNA: TGTGCCAGCAGTTCCGGACTAGCGGGAGCTTCCTACAATGAGCAGTTCTTC
D gene: -; V gene: TRBV11-2; J gene: TRBJ1-4; clone size: once; CDR3 protein: CASSSVPNATNEKLFF; CDR3 DNA: TGTGCCAGCAGCTCAGTACCCAACGCAACTAATGAAAAACTGTTTTTT
D gene: -; V gene: TRBV11-3; J gene: TRBJ2-1; clone size: once; CDR3 protein: CASSLSPRGGNEQFF; CDR3 DNA: TGTGCCAGCAGCTTATCGCCTAGAGGGGGGAATGAGCAGTTCTTC
D gene: TRBD1; V gene: TRBV27; J gene: TRBJ1-2; clone size: once; CDR3 protein: CASSPYRGGYGYTF; CDR3 DNA: TGTGCCAGCAGTCCCTACAGGGGAGGCTATGGCTACACCTTC
D gene: -; V gene: TRBV7-8; J gene: TRBJ2-7; clone size: -; CDR3 protein: CASSLTYGSEQYF; CDR3 DNA: TGTGCCAGCAGCTTAACCTACGGGTCGGAGCAGTACTTC
D gene: TRBD1; V gene: TRBV5-1; J gene: TRBJ2-7; clone size: -; CDR3 protein: CASSLGTGPTYEQYF; CDR3 DNA: TGCGCCAGCAGCTTGGGGACAGGACCAACCTACGAGCAGTACTTC
D gene: -; V gene: TRBV27; J gene: TRBJ1-1; clone size: -; CDR3 protein: CASSFKAGAEAFF; CDR3 DNA: TGTGCCAGCAGTTTTAAGGCAGGGGCTGAAGCTTTCTTT
D gene: TRBD2; V gene: TRBV28; J gene: TRBJ2-7; clone size: -; CDR3 protein: CASSFSSGSDEQYF; CDR3 DNA: TGTGCCAGCAGTTTCTCTAGCGGGAGTGACGAGCAGTACTTC
D gene: TRBD2; V gene: TRBV14; J gene: TRBJ2-1; clone size: -; CDR3 protein: CASSPPWTSGRAIHEQFF; CDR3 DNA: TGTGCCAGCAGCCCCCCCTGGACTAGCGGGAGGGCCATCCATGAGCAGTTCTTC
D gene: -; V gene: TRBV7-9; J gene: TRBJ2-2; clone size: once; CDR3 protein: CASSFTTLPGELFF; CDR3 DNA: TGTGCCAGCAGCTTCACTACTCTCCCCGGGGAGCTGTTTTTT
D gene: -; V gene: TRBV10-2; J gene: TRBJ2-1; clone size: -; CDR3 protein: CASLENNEQFF; CDR3 DNA: TGCGCCAGCCTCGAAAACAATGAGCAGTTCTTC
D gene: -; V gene: TRBV5-5; J gene: TRBJ2-5; clone size: -; CDR3 protein: CASSHGDDWGETQYF; CDR3 DNA: TGTGCCAGCAGCCACGGAGACGACTGGGGGGAGACCCAGTACTTC
D gene: TRBD1; V gene: TRBV19; J gene: TRBJ1-5; clone size: -; CDR3 protein: CASSTTGGSNQPQHF; CDR3 DNA: TGTGCCAGTAGTACTACAGGGGGTAGCAATCAGCCCCAGCATTTT
D gene: TRBD1; V gene: TRBV28; J gene: TRBJ2-5; clone size: -; CDR3 protein: CASSPGTGGLETQYF; CDR3 DNA: TGTGCCAGCAGTCCCGGGACAGGGGGACTGGAGACCCAGTACTTC
D gene: -; V gene: TRBV7-9; J gene: TRBJ2-7; clone size: once; CDR3 protein: CASSQITTAYEQYF; CDR3 DNA: TGTGCCAGCAGCCAAATCACTACCGCCTACGAGCAGTACTTC
D gene: TRBD2; V gene: TRBV13; J gene: TRBJ2-3; clone size: -; CDR3 protein: CASSQGLAGAFPDTQYF; CDR3 DNA: TGTGCCAGCAGCCAGGGACTAGCGGGAGCGTTTCCAGATACGCAGTATTTT
D gene: -; V gene: TRBV27; J gene: TRBJ2-7; clone size: once; CDR3 protein: CASSFRGPHYEQYF; CDR3 DNA: TGTGCCAGCAGTTTCCGGGGCCCCCACTACGAGCAGTACTTC
D gene: -; V gene: TRBV5-1; J gene: TRBJ2-7; clone size: -; CDR3 protein: CASSLVSPAEAYEQYF; CDR3 DNA: TGCGCCAGCAGCTTGGTGTCCCCAGCGGAGGCCTACGAGCAGTACTTC
D gene: -; V gene: TRBV7-9; J gene: TRBJ1-1; clone size: -; CDR3 protein: CASSLATAWGHHNEAFF; CDR3 DNA: TGTGCCAGCAGCTTAGCCACAGCATGGGGGCACCACAATGAAGCTTTCTTT
D gene: -; V gene: TRBV18; J gene: TRBJ1-2; clone size: once; CDR3 protein: CASSRRDTSNYGYTF; CDR3 DNA: TGTGCCAGCTCACGCCGGGACACATCTAACTATGGCTACACCTTC
D gene: TRBD1; V gene: TRBV4-1; J gene: TRBJ1-2; clone size: -; CDR3 protein: CASSQRIPGQGTYGYTF; CDR3 DNA: TGCGCCAGCAGCCAGCGAATACCGGGACAGGGAACGTATGGCTACACCTTC
D gene: TRBD2; V gene: TRBV27; J gene: TRBJ2-7; clone size: -; CDR3 protein: CASSLSRGYEQYF; CDR3 DNA: TGTGCCAGCAGTTTATCGCGGGGGTACGAGCAGTACTTC
D gene: -; V gene: TRBV27; J gene: TRBJ1-1; clone size: -; CDR3 protein: CASSLMGDEAFF; CDR3 DNA: TGTGCCAGCAGTTTAATGGGGGACGAGGCTTTCTTT
D gene: TRBD2; V gene: TRBV7-2; J gene: TRBJ2-1; clone size: -; CDR3 protein: CASSATGLAGDNEQFF; CDR3 DNA: TGTGCCAGCAGCGCAACGGGACTAGCGGGTGACAATGAGCAGTTCTTC
D gene: -; V gene: TRBV27; J gene: TRBJ2-7; clone size: -; CDR3 protein: CASSLGTSYEQYF; CDR3 DNA: TGTGCCAGCAGTTTGGGGACCTCCTACGAGCAGTACTTC
D gene: -; V gene: TRBV29-1; J gene: TRBJ1-1; clone size: -; CDR3 protein: CSVDNSRGNTEAFF; CDR3 DNA: TGCAGCGTCGATAATTCCCGGGGGAACACTGAAGCTTTCTTT
D gene: -; V gene: TRBV7-9; J gene: TRBJ2-7; clone size: -; CDR3 protein: CASSLTTPANYEQYF; CDR3 DNA: TGTGCCAGCAGCTTAACAACACCCGCTAACTACGAGCAGTACTTC
D gene: -; V gene: TRBV5-4; J gene: TRBJ2-2; clone size: once; CDR3 protein: CASSLELTGELFF; CDR3 DNA: TGTGCCAGCAGCTTGGAACTCACCGGGGAGCTGTTTTTT
D gene: TRBD1; V gene: TRBV4-1; J gene: TRBJ2-7; clone size: -; CDR3 protein: CASSQQGQFTYEQYF; CDR3 DNA: TGCGCCAGCAGCCAGCAGGGACAGTTTACCTACGAGCAGTACTTC
D gene: -; V gene: TRBV27; J gene: TRBJ2-7; clone size: -; CDR3 protein: CASSSTSSYEQYF; CDR3 DNA: TGTGCCAGCAGTTCGACCAGCTCCTACGAGCAGTACTTC
D gene: -; V gene: TRBV6-1; J gene: TRBJ2-3; clone size: -; CDR3 protein: CASSDWGVTDTQYF; CDR3 DNA: TGTGCCAGCAGCGACTGGGGCGTCACAGATACGCAGTATTTT
D gene: -; V gene: TRBV29-1; J gene: TRBJ1-1; clone size: -; CDR3 protein: CSVEGEFTEAFF; CDR3 DNA: TGCAGCGTCGAGGGGGAATTCACTGAAGCTTTCTTT
D gene: TRBD2; V gene: TRBV27; J gene: TRBJ2-1; clone size: -; CDR3 protein: CASSLGTSGRYNEQFF; CDR3 DNA: TGTGCCAGCAGTCTGGGGACTAGCGGGAGGTATAATGAGCAGTTCTTC
D gene: TRBD2; V gene: TRBV19; J gene: TRBJ2-3; clone size: -; CDR3 protein: CASSTGLAGVADTQYF; CDR3 DNA: TGTGCCAGTAGTACCGGACTAGCGGGAGTGGCAGATACGCAGTATTTT